The TCR beta chain under discussion was sequenced for a study of OX40 agonist ivuxolimab in advanced cancers. Overall study: Each patient was given ivuxolimab into a vein every 2 weeks, at 0.01 to 10 mg/kg.

Study-wide results and caveats: Low levels of normalized T-cell clonal expansion also appeared in some nonresponders. Antigen targets of the expanded peripheral T cells went undetermined.

Patients were excluded for autoimmune disease history or systemic immunosuppression. Germline V lookup: CDR1 SGHNT, CDR2 YYREEE (reference sequence). V lost 2 bases, J lost 6 bases, and 10 bases lay in between. CDR3 length equals 13 residues. As regards this clone: No antigen is known for it.

Sequenced by immunoSEQ multiplex PCR; TCRdb stores in-frame clones only, minus some. The table lists tens of thousands of clones, about 81% of them singletons, with 5% in the top ten. The sequences come from CD4+ or CD8+ T cells sorted from blood, collected in a trial of the OX40 agonist ivuxolimab. The gene calls are TRBV5-4 and TRBJ2-3; the D gene could be TRBD1 or TRBD2 (5 bases each). The origin of this receptor is an adult with an advanced solid tumor such as melanoma, head and neck, liver or kidney cancer. Here the CDR3 DNA reads TGTGCCAGCAGCTTTGGTGGGGGTGATACGCAGTATTTT. It translates to CASSFGGGDTQYF.